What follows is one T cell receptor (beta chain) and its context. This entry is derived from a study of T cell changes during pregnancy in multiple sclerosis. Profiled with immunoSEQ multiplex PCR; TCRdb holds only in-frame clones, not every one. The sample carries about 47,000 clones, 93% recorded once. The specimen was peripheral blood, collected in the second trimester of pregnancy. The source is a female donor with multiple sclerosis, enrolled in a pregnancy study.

CDR3 sequence: CASSTHGLVVPYEQYF. Here the CDR3 DNA reads TGTGCCAGTAGTACTCATGGACTAGTAGTACCGTACGAGCAGTACTTC. The chain uses TRBV19 and TRBJ2-7; 7 positions match TRBD2. From germline, CDR1 is LNHDA and CDR2 SQIVND (reference sequence). J lost 4 bases, V lost 4 bases, and 13 bases had no gene match. This CDR3 spans 16 amino acids. The variable domain in full, completed from reference TRBV19 and TRBJ2-7, reads DGGITQSPKYLFRKEGQNVTLSCEQNLNHDAMYWYRQDPGQGLRLIYYSQIVNDFQKGDIAEGYSVSREKKESFPLTVTSAQKNPTAFYLCASSTHGLVVPYEQYFGPGTRLTVT.